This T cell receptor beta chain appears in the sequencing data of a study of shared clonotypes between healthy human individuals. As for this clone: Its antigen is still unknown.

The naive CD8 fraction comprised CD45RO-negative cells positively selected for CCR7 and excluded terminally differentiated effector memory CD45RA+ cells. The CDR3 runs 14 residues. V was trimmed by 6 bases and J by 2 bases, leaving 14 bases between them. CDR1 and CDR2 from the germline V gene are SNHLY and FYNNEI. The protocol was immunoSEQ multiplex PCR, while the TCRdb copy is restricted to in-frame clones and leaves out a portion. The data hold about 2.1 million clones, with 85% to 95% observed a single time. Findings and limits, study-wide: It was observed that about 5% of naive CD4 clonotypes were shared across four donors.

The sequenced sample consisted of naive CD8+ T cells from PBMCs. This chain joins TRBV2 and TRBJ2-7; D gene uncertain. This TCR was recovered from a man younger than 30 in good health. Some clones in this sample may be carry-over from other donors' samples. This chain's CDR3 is CASSSIFLAYEQYF. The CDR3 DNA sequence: TGTGCCAGCAGCTCCATTTTCTTGGCCTACGAGCAGTACTTC.